The 10 T cell receptor beta chains listed next were all sequenced from one sample in a study of T-cell reconstitution after alpha-beta-depleted transplantation in children. A library of TCRbeta sequences, prepared with unique molecular identifiers, was generated. MiXCR, run by TCRdb on the PCR reads, gives a single entry per CDR3 protein. The sample has about 420,000 distinct CDR3 sequences; 15% to 20% are singletons. The sequencing here drew on PBMCs, mostly from graft donor cells, taken 360 days after TCRalphabeta/CD19-depleted stem cell transplant. The source is a boy under two years old who had a stem cell transplant for Wiskott-Aldrich syndrome, so the T cells may come from the graft donor.

This clonotype was observed a few times. The rearrangement uses TRBV5-1 and TRBJ2-1; D unresolved. The CDR3 is 13 residues long. With 1 base removed from V and 6 bases from J, the gap between germline ends came to 8 bases. The V gene's germline CDR1 is SGHRS and CDR2 YFSETQ. In DNA, the CDR3 is TGCGCCAGCAGCTTGTTTGGGCCCAATGAGCAGTTCTTC. As protein: CASSLFGPNEQFF. Using reference TRBV5-1 and TRBJ2-1 for the parts outside the CDR3, the full variable domain is KAGVTQTPRYLIKTRGQQVTLSCSPISGHRSVSWYQQTPGQGLQFLFEYFSETQRNKGNFPGRFSGRQFSNSRSEMNVSTLELGDSALYLCASSLFGPNEQFFGPGTRLTVL.

This chain links TRBV4-1 with TRBJ2-5; the D gene is possibly TRBD2 (6 bases). Trimming shortened V by 4 bases and J by 1 base, and 13 bases separated the two germline ends. The germline V gene has CDR1 MGHRA and CDR2 YSYEKL. The CDR3 loop spans 15 amino acids. CDR3 loop: CASSPLGGPQETQYF. The CDR3 bases are TGCGCCAGCAGCCCGTTGGGAGGCCCCCAAGAGACCCAGTACTTC.

The V and J genes are TRBV5-1 and TRBJ2-5; D is uncertain. Trimming cost V 1 base and J 6 bases, with 10 bases left between them. The CDR3 covers 13 residues. CDR1 and CDR2 from the germline V gene are SGHRS and YFSETQ. The CDR3 bases are TGCGCCAGCAGCTTGACCGGCCTCAAGACCCAGTACTTC. Its protein is CASSLTGLKTQYF.

The chain has TRBV11-2 and TRBJ2-1; TRBD2 aligns across 13 bases. Germline CDR1 SGHAT, CDR2 FQNNGV. The CDR3 covers 18 residues. V dropped 1 base and J dropped 4; count of bases not matched to a gene: 7. The CDR3 sequence: CASSLGTSGRKGYNEQFF. CDR3 bases: TGTGCCAGCAGCTTAGGGACTAGCGGGAGAAAGGGTTACAATGAGCAGTTCTTC.

The chain recombines TRBV12-3 or TRBV12-4 with TRBJ2-2, with TRBD2 matching over 9 bases. J lost 7 bases, V lost 6 bases, and 15 bases had no gene match. This CDR3 is 17 amino acids long. The CDR3, as DNA: TGTGCCAGCAGACCACTTTGGAGGCGGGAGGGGAGCGGGGAGCTGTTTTTT. It is translated as CASRPLWRREGSGELFF.

This chain connects TRBV27 to TRBJ2-1; 9 nucleotides line up with TRBD2. J lost 6 bases, V lost 3 bases, and 6 bases had no gene match. This CDR3 contains 15 residues. CDR1 is MNHEY, CDR2 SMNVEV, per germline (reference sequence). CDR3 residues: CASSLVSGSVNEQFF. DNA of the CDR3: TGTGCCAGCAGTTTGGTTAGCGGGAGTGTCAATGAGCAGTTCTTC.

This clonotype was counted between two and nine times. The gene calls are TRBV5-1 and TRBJ1-1; 7 nucleotides align to TRBD1. J was trimmed by 3 bases and V by 0 bases; bases with no gene match: 2. Germline-derived CDR1 and CDR2 are SGHRS and YFSETQ. The CDR3 length is 14 residues. In nucleotides, the CDR3 is TGCGCCAGCAGCTTGGGACAGGGCTACACTGAAGCTTTCTTT. It yields the protein CASSLGQGYTEAFF.

The sample holds a few counts of this clonotype. The genes are TRBV7-9 and TRBJ2-7; no reliable D call. Germline CDR1 reads SEHNR; CDR2 reads FQNEAQ (reference sequence). This CDR3 has 14 residues. V was shortened by 3 bases and J by 3 bases, with 12 bases between the two germline ends. CDR3: CASSFGSLSYEQYF. In nucleotides, the CDR3 is TGTGCCAGCAGCTTCGGCTCCTTGAGCTACGAGCAGTACTTC.

V usage is TRBV12-3 or TRBV12-4 and J usage is TRBJ2-3, with 7 positions matching TRBD2. CDR3 length: 14 residues. V lost 3 bases, J lost 2 bases, and 2 bases stayed unmatched. The CDR3: CASSFTSATDTQYF. Here the CDR3 DNA reads TGTGCCAGCAGTTTTACTAGCGCCACAGATACGCAGTATTTT.

This clonotype was seen more than once but under ten times. This chain links TRBV6-2 or TRBV6-3 with TRBJ2-1; perhaps TRBD2 as D (6 bases). The CDR3 is 13 amino acids. The germline V gene has CDR1 MNHEY and CDR2 SVGEGT. V was shortened by 6 bases and J by 7 bases, with 13 bases between the two germline ends. The CDR3 here is CASSLTSRNEQFF. CDR3 DNA: TGTGCCAGCAGCCTTACTAGCAGAAATGAGCAGTTCTTC.